This record covers a single T cell receptor (beta chain). The target antigen is unknown. This specimen belongs to a study of shared clonotypes between healthy human individuals. Study outcomes and limitations: Among several donors, approximately 5% of naive CD4 clonotypes were found in common.

Sequencing used immunoSEQ multiplex PCR; TCRdb keeps in-frame clones, though not all of them. The table includes approximately 1,500,000 clones, more than 95% detected once. Sample: naive CD4+ T cells sorted from blood. The subset was: CD45RA+ positively selected. This TCR was sampled from a man aged 30 to 45 in good health.

Here the CDR3 reads CATSHLQIGSSYNEQFF. The CDR3 bases are TGTGCCACCAGCCACCTCCAGATAGGGAGCTCCTACAATGAGCAGTTCTTC. V and J are TRBV15 and TRBJ2-1; maybe TRBD2 (5 bases). The CDR3 is 17 residues long. Germline CDR1 and CDR2: LNHNV and YYDKDF (reference sequence). V was clipped by 5 bases and J by 0 bases, with 17 bases between them.